Shown below are 4 T cell receptor beta chains from a single sample sequenced in a study of blood T cell repertoires in COVID-19. Profiling relied on immunoSEQ multiplex PCR, and the TCRdb table lists in-frame clones only, not all of them. The data show roughly 150,000 clones, 84% seen once. Material: peripheral blood. The receptors originated from a woman in her fifties or sixties with acute or convalescent COVID-19.

The rearrangement joins TRBV7-8 to TRBJ2-7; possibly TRBD2 for D (6 bases). The CDR3 is made up of 16 amino acids. The V and J ends lost 1 base and 0 bases respectively, with 13 bases between them. Germline V lookup: CDR1 SGHVS, CDR2 FQNEAQ. The CDR3, as DNA: TGTGCCAGCAGCTTAGAGAGGCGGGGAAACTCCTACGAGCAGTACTTC. This codes for CASSLERRGNSYEQYF.

The chain employs TRBV19 and TRBJ2-5; TRBD2 aligns across 10 bases. This CDR3 has 14 amino acids. Germline V gene data show CDR1 as LNHDA and CDR2 as SQIVND (reference sequence). With V trimmed by 10 bases and J by 4 bases, 9 bases remained unmatched. Here the CDR3 reads CATSSGGGGETQYF. The CDR3 DNA reads TGTGCCACCTCTAGCGGGGGAGGCGGAGAGACCCAGTACTTC. Complete variable domain (other parts from reference TRBV19 and TRBJ2-5): DGGITQSPKYLFRKEGQNVTLSCEQNLNHDAMYWYRQDPGQGLRLIYYSQIVNDFQKGDIAEGYSVSREKKESFPLTVTSAQKNPTAFYLCATSSGGGGETQYFGPGTRLLVL.

This chain links TRBV19 with TRBJ2-7, with D possibly TRBD2 on 6 matching bases. Trimming stripped 3 bases from V and 2 bases from J, with 11 bases between. Germline V CDR1 and CDR2: LNHDA, SQIVND (reference sequence). The CDR3 contains 14 residues. The CDR3 here is CASSIAWGAYEQYF. The CDR3 DNA sequence: TGTGCCAGTAGTATCGCTTGGGGGGCCTACGAGCAGTACTTC.

This sequence joins TRBV19 and TRBJ1-4; possibly TRBD1 for D (6 bases). Germline CDR1 reads LNHDA; CDR2 reads SQIVND (reference sequence). This CDR3 is built from 14 residues. Trimming pared 5 bases from V and 0 bases from J, leaving 7 bases between. The CDR3 sequence: CASSHRATNEKLFF. The CDR3 DNA follows: TGTGCCAGTAGTCACAGGGCAACTAATGAAAAACTGTTTTTT. Filled out from reference TRBV19 and TRBJ1-4, the complete variable domain reads DGGITQSPKYLFRKEGQNVTLSCEQNLNHDAMYWYRQDPGQGLRLIYYSQIVNDFQKGDIAEGYSVSREKKESFPLTVTSAQKNPTAFYLCASSHRATNEKLFFGSGTQLSVL.